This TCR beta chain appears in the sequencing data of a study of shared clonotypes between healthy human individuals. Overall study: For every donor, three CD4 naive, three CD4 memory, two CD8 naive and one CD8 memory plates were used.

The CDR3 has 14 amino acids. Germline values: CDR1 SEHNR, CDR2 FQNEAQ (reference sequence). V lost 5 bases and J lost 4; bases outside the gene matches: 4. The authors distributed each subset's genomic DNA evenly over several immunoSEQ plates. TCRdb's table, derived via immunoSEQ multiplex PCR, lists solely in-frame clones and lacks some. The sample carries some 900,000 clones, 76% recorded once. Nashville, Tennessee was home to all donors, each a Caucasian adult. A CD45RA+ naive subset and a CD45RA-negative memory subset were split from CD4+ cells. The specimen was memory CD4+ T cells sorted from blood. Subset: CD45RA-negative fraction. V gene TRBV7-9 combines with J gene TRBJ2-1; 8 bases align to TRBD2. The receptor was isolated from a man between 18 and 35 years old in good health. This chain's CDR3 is CASSELAAYNEQFF. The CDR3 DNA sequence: TGTGCCAGCAGCGAACTAGCGGCTTACAATGAGCAGTTCTTC.